The 24 T cell receptor beta chains presented below share a single source sample, sequenced in a study of blood T cell repertoires in COVID-19. Repertoires were generated with immunoSEQ multiplex PCR, while TCRdb's copy carries only in-frame clones and drops some. This table holds hundreds of thousands of clones, 82% found once. The specimen was peripheral blood. The source is a woman older than 75 with acute or convalescent COVID-19.

V and J are TRBV5-4 and TRBJ1-1; 8 nucleotides agree with TRBD1. The CDR3 runs to 13 residues. Germline loops: CDR1 SGHNT, CDR2 YYREEE (reference sequence). The V and J ends lost 2 bases and 8 bases, in that order; junction bases with no gene match: 5. In nucleotides, the CDR3 is TGTGCCAGCAGCTTTCAGGGGGCGCGAGAAGCTTTCTTT. Encoded protein: CASSFQGAREAFF.

This clone was detected only once. The chain is built from TRBV18 and TRBJ2-7, with 11 bases lining up with TRBD2. Germline V gene lookup returns CDR1 KGHSH and CDR2 LQKENI. J gave up 4 bases and V 8 bases, and 10 bases lay outside the gene matches. The CDR3 spans 15 residues. CDR3 residues: CASRSSGGPPYEQYF. The CDR3 DNA reads as TGTGCCAGCCGGTCTAGCGGGGGGCCCCCTTACGAGCAGTACTTC.

CDR3 in DNA: TGTGCCAGCAGCTTGGCCGGGAGTCCAATTCGGCACTATGGCTACACCTTC. The encoded protein is CASSLAGSPIRHYGYTF. The chain recombines TRBV5-6 with TRBJ1-2; D gene uncertain. The CDR3 consists of 17 residues. The V end lost 0 bases, the J end lost 3 bases, and 18 bases lay between the germline ends. The germline CDR1 and CDR2 sequences are SGHDT and YYEEEE. Combining the CDR3 with reference TRBV5-6 and TRBJ1-2 gives the whole variable domain DAGVTQSPTHLIKTRGQQVTLRCSPKSGHDTVSWYQQALGQGPQFIFQYYEEEERQRGNFPDRFSGHQFPNYSSELNVNALLLGDSALYLCASSLAGSPIRHYGYTFGSGTRLTVV.

The gene calls are TRBV27 and TRBJ2-6; TRBD1 matches at 8 bases. This CDR3 has 17 residues. V shed 5 bases and J 4 bases; nucleotides not matched to a gene: 10. Germline V gene lookup returns CDR1 MNHEY and CDR2 SMNVEV (reference sequence). The CDR3 DNA sequence: TGTGCCAGCAGTCTACAGGGGGGCTTGGCGGGGGCCAACGTCCTGACTTTC. This gives the protein CASSLQGGLAGANVLTF.

The chain carries TRBV18 and TRBJ2-3; TRBD1 might be the D (6 bases). In germline, CDR1 is KGHSH, CDR2 LQKENI. Trimming left V 0 bases short and J 2 bases short, with 9 bases between. The CDR3 extends over 15 amino acids. The CDR3 is CASSPPGQNTDTQYF. The CDR3 coding sequence is TGTGCCAGCTCACCACCAGGACAGAACACAGATACGCAGTATTTT.

The V gene is TRBV10-1, the J gene TRBJ1-5, with a weak D call TRBD1 (5 bases). Trimming removed 8 bases from V and 2 bases from J, with 22 bases in between. This CDR3 comprises 17 residues. In germline, CDR1 is WNHNN, CDR2 SYGVQD (reference sequence). This CDR3 is CASFPGAGRTCNQPQHF. For the CDR3, the DNA is TGCGCCAGCTTTCCCGGCGCGGGGCGGACCTGCAATCAGCCCCAGCATTTT.

The table lists this clone with a count of one. Written as DNA, the CDR3 is TGTGCCAGCAGCTCCAACAGGGCCACTGAAGCTTTCTTT. Translating it yields CASSSNRATEAFF. The chain combines TRBV7-3 with TRBJ1-1; the D gene is possibly TRBD1 (6 bases). Germline V gene data show CDR1 as SGHTA and CDR2 as FQGTGA. V shed 4 bases and J shed 4 bases, with 10 bases lying between them. The CDR3 is made up of 13 amino acids.

The rearrangement uses TRBV19 and TRBJ1-4; D is unresolved. CDR1 is LNHDA and CDR2 is SQIVND in the germline V gene (reference sequence). This CDR3 has 14 residues. V was shortened by 5 bases and J by 2 bases, with 9 bases between the two germline ends. The CDR3 bases are TGTGCCAGTAGTCGACCAGGCACTAATGAAAAACTGTTTTTT. Encoded protein: CASSRPGTNEKLFF.

DNA of the CDR3: TGCGCCAGCAAACCAGGGACAGGGAATGGAGCAGATACGCAGTATTTT. It translates to CASKPGTGNGADTQYF. The genes are TRBV5-1 and TRBJ2-3; 9 nucleotides line up with TRBD1. V was pared by 6 bases and J by 4 bases, with 12 bases of the junction left unmatched. From germline, CDR1 is SGHRS and CDR2 YFSETQ. This CDR3 has 16 amino acids.

The genes are TRBV5-6 and TRBJ1-5, with 7 bases lining up with TRBD1. Looked up from germline, CDR1 is SGHDT and CDR2 is YYEEEE. V shed 4 bases, J shed 4 bases, and the junction held 2 bases outside the gene matches. The CDR3 consists of 13 residues. CDR3 sequence: CASSTGQNQPQHF. CDR3 nucleotide sequence: TGTGCCAGCAGCACGGGACAGAATCAGCCCCAGCATTTT.

This clone was observed a handful of times. The genes are TRBV5-1 and TRBJ2-1; D is perhaps TRBD1 (6 bases). The CDR3 runs 17 residues. Germline V gene sequence: CDR1 SGHRS, CDR2 YFSETQ. V was shortened by 0 bases and J by 1 base, with 14 bases between the two germline ends. CDR3 amino acids: CASSLGRRGSSYNEQFF. The CDR3 DNA is TGCGCCAGCAGCTTGGGCCGCAGGGGCTCTTCCTACAATGAGCAGTTCTTC.

The chain uses TRBV18 and TRBJ2-1; perhaps TRBD1 as D (6 bases). V dropped 5 bases and J dropped 5 bases, with 13 bases sitting between them. Looked up from germline, CDR1 is KGHSH and CDR2 is LQKENI. The CDR3 loop spans 14 amino acids. As DNA, the CDR3 is TGTGCCAGCTCAACAGGGCCCGGGGACAATGAGCAGTTCTTC. Its protein product is CASSTGPGDNEQFF.

The chain uses TRBV5-4 and TRBJ2-2, with D possibly TRBD2 on 7 matching bases. This CDR3 is 14 amino acids long. CDR1 and CDR2 from the germline V gene are SGHNT and YYREEE (reference sequence). With 5 bases removed from V and 4 bases from J, the gap between germline ends came to 12 bases. As DNA, the CDR3 is TGTGCCAGCAGTAAGGGGGGGGGCACCGGGGAGCTGTTTTTT. Translation gives CASSKGGGTGELFF.

The chain links TRBV28 to TRBJ1-2; 9 bases match TRBD1. Trimming cost V 3 bases and J 8 bases; bases outside gene matches: 7. The CDR3 has 14 amino acids. Germline CDR1 is MDHEN and CDR2 is SYDVKM. CDR3 amino acids: CASSLRQGGVGYTF. The CDR3 DNA reads as TGTGCCAGCAGTTTGCGACAGGGGGGAGTAGGCTACACCTTC.

The chain uses TRBV29-1 and TRBJ1-1, with unresolved D. Trimming pared 4 bases from V and 1 base from J, leaving 7 bases between. The CDR3 is 12 residues long. Germline loops: CDR1 SQVTM, CDR2 ANQGSEA. The CDR3 sequence is CSVATANTEAFF. The CDR3 DNA reads TGCAGCGTTGCAACAGCGAACACTGAAGCTTTCTTT.

V gene TRBV9 combines with J gene TRBJ1-5, with D possibly matching TRBD1 (6 bases). V lost 4 bases and J lost 6, with 17 bases in between. This CDR3 contains 15 residues. Germline values: CDR1 SGDLS, CDR2 YYNGEE. The CDR3 coding sequence is TGTGCCAGCAGCCCCATGGGGGGGGCGGGTCAGCCCCAGCATTTT. Protein sequence: CASSPMGGAGQPQHF.

V gene TRBV18 combines with J gene TRBJ2-7, with 10 bases matching TRBD2. The CDR3 runs to 14 residues. Germline lookup yields CDR1 KGHSH and CDR2 LQKENI. Trimming cost V 6 bases and J 5 bases; bases outside gene matches: 7. CDR3: CASSRSGGLDEQYF. CDR3 nucleotides: TGTGCCAGCTCCCGTAGCGGGGGGCTCGACGAGCAGTACTTC.

This chain joins TRBV5-1 and TRBJ1-2; TRBD1 matches 9 bases. Germline CDR1 is SGHRS and CDR2 is YFSETQ. With 4 bases clipped from V and 6 bases from J, the junction kept 10 bases outside the gene matches. The CDR3 extends over 15 amino acids. CDR3 region: CASSQTGGAGDGYTF. In DNA form, the CDR3 reads TGCGCCAGCAGCCAAACAGGGGGCGCAGGTGATGGCTACACCTTC.

V gene TRBV11-3 combines with J gene TRBJ2-2, with 10 bases matching TRBD1. Losses at the gene ends were 2 bases for V and 5 bases for J; bases not matched to a gene: 8. CDR3 length: 17 residues. The germline V gene encodes CDR1 SGHNT and CDR2 YENEEA. The CDR3 DNA reads TGTGCCAGCAGCTTACCCTCCGGACAGGGGGTTACCGGGGAGCTGTTTTTT. As protein: CASSLPSGQGVTGELFF. The entire variable domain, with the rest obtained from reference TRBV11-3 and TRBJ2-2, is as follows: EAGVVQSPRYKIIEKKQPVAFWCNPISGHNTLYWYLQNLGQGPELLIRYENEEAVDDSQLPKDRFSAERLKGVDSTLKIQPAELGDSAVYLCASSLPSGQGVTGELFFGEGSRLTVL.

This chain joins TRBV6-5 and TRBJ2-7; 9 bases align to TRBD2. The V segment lost 0 bases and the J segment 4 bases; nucleotides outside the gene matches: 7. Per germline, CDR1 MNHEY and CDR2 SVGAGI. The CDR3 has 16 residues. The CDR3 region has the DNA TGTGCCAGCAGTTACTCGGGCCTAGCGGGGAGGTACGAGCAGTACTTC. This translates into CASSYSGLAGRYEQYF.

The genes are TRBV2 and TRBJ1-6; possibly TRBD1 for D (6 bases). CDR1 and CDR2 from the germline V gene are SNHLY and FYNNEI. This CDR3 contains 15 residues. V was pared by 6 bases and J by 8 bases, with 17 bases between. The CDR3 nucleotides read TGTGCCAGCAGGGACAGTCTTATTACGTATTCACCCCTCCACTTT. Its translation is CASRDSLITYSPLHF.

The chain is built from TRBV24-1 and TRBJ2-1; 10 positions match TRBD1. The germline V gene has CDR1 KGHDR and CDR2 SFDVKD. The J segment lost 7 bases and the V segment lost 2 bases, leaving 10 bases of the junction unmatched. CDR3 length: 17 residues. The CDR3 coding sequence is TGTGCCACCAGTGATTCGCCGGGACAGGGGTTTAGAAATGAGCAGTTCTTC. It is translated as CATSDSPGQGFRNEQFF.

The genes are TRBV23-1 and TRBJ2-3; 7 bases map to TRBD2. TRBV23-1 is recorded as an ORF, its role being uncertain. V trimming: 0 bases; J trimming: 0 bases; junction bases outside the gene matches: 12. This CDR3 is built from 19 residues. The CDR3 nucleotides are TGCGCCAGCAGTCAATCCCACCCCCCCGGGGGGTTTAGCACAGATACGCAGTATTTT. This encodes CASSQSHPPGGFSTDTQYF.

This chain joins TRBV5-8 and TRBJ1-1; a weak D match, TRBD1 (5 bases). V lost 0 bases and J lost 4, with 10 bases in between. Looked up from germline, CDR1 is SGHTS and CDR2 is YDEGEE. CDR3 length: 14 residues. CDR3 in DNA: TGTGCCAGCAGCTTGGCTAGGGGAACCACTGAAGCTTTCTTT. Translated, it gives CASSLARGTTEAFF.